This T cell receptor beta chain was found in a study of radiotherapy plus CTLA-4 blockade in lung cancer. V dropped 6 bases and J dropped 6 bases, with 14 bases sitting between them. The CDR3 is 13 amino acids. Germline V gene data show CDR1 as SNHLY and CDR2 as FYNNEI. Clones were read by immunoSEQ multiplex PCR, and TCRdb kept only the in-frame ones, dropping some. Here the sample spans roughly 42,000 clones, approximately 62% being singletons. Sequences were derived from peripheral blood, sampled from a patient treated with radiotherapy plus ipilimumab. The chain combines TRBV2 with TRBJ1-1; no firm D call. This receptor was obtained from a human donor with non-small cell lung cancer who had a partial response to radiotherapy plus ipilimumab. The CDR3 bases are TGTGCCAGCAGCCCCCTTCACGAGCCTGAAGCTTTCTTT. This codes for CASSPLHEPEAFF.